This T cell receptor beta chain came from a study of human T cells and chemical hapten exposure. TCRdb independently ran MiXCR on the RACE reads; one entry per CDR3 protein. The sample holds more than 80,000 distinct CDR3 sequences, 10% seen once. Trimming left V 6 bases short and J 8 bases short, with 13 bases between. The CDR3 has 13 amino acids. Described time point: patch test 2, 6 weeks after DPC sensitization. As for treatment: therapeutic diphenylcyclopropenone sensitization with weekly scalp DPC. This clonotype was picked up one time. The sequence was obtained from a woman aged 45-59 years with alopecia areata. Some clones in this sample may be carry-over from other donors' samples. J is TRBJ1-4 and V is TRBV12-3 or TRBV12-4; TRBD1 might be the D (6 bases). The specimen was whole blood, collected in connection with sensitization to the hapten diphenylcyclopropenone (DPC). The CDR3 here is CASRIQGREKLFF. The CDR3 nucleotides read TGTGCCAGCAGGATACAGGGTCGGGAAAAACTGTTTTTT.